This T cell receptor (beta chain) was profiled in a study of early T cells in non-severe SARS-CoV-2 infection. Study background: It was bulk RNA from unsorted whole blood that was sequenced, and the chains were unpaired.

Concerning this clonotype: Its cognate antigen is unknown.

The TCR library protocol was used to attach unique molecular identifiers. These identifiers were attached to individual cDNA molecules. A single record per CDR3 protein comes from TCRdb applying MiXCR to the 5' RACE reads. Found here are roughly 80,000 distinct CDR3 sequences, roughly a sixth of them singletons; the top ten hold more than 10%. CDR1 is DFQATT and CDR2 is SNEGSKA in the germline V gene (reference sequence). The CDR3 runs 13 residues. V lost 6 bases and J lost 6; bases outside the gene matches: 9. The study's findings and limits: Matching results from VDJdb favored anti-spike CD8 responses, leaving private and CD4 specificities undetected.

The specimen was whole blood. The clonotype was recovered from an adult who was a healthcare worker with PCR-confirmed SARS-CoV-2 infection or an uninfected control (not recorded which). The chain combines TRBV20-1 with TRBJ2-7, with 9 bases matching TRBD2. The CDR3 spells CSASRAGGLEQYF. CDR3 nucleotides: TGCAGTGCCTCCAGAGCGGGAGGTCTCGAGCAGTACTTC.